This TCR beta chain was retrieved from a study of shared clonotypes between healthy human individuals (dated by TCRdb to the early 2020s). Regarding the research as a whole: The cohort comprised a couple of women and a few men aged 18 to 49 years. For each donor, three plates each were used for CD4 naive and CD4 memory, two plates were used for CD8 naive, and one plate was used for CD8 memory. The study deeply sequenced blood TCR repertoires of about 5 healthy adults to estimate repertoire size and the extent of clonotype sharing between individuals. Libraries were prepared and TCR repertoires were sequenced by different laboratories using diverse techniques, in order to increase sequencing depth and limit assay-specific biases. Leukapheresis yielded between about 0.9 and 8.9 billion PBMCs per donor. The paper's findings and limits, for the study overall: Based on pairwise subsampling, the degree of clonotype sharing among donors was expected to be affected by sequencing depth. Incomplete sequencing was indicated by rarefaction of sorted-subset datasets, despite the large sequencing depth. The small number of donors limited the genetic and exposure-history diversity represented. Clonotypes shared by all four sorted-subset donors showed higher generation probabilities than non-shared clonotypes. Sampling was limited to blood, and TCR repertoires in tissue likely differ from TCR repertoires in blood. When a handful of donors were compared, the shared fraction of clonotypes was 5% to 6.5% for naive CD4, approximately 3.3% for naive CD8, roughly 2.5% for memory CD4, and less than 0.45% for memory CD8. Naive subsets generally had larger estimated clonotype richness than memory subsets did.

On this clone itself: Its antigen is currently not known. The sample holds no much larger clone one base away, and base qualities are not on file.

Using the deep immunoSEQ assay, multiplex PCR amplified TCR CDR3 regions from genomic DNA. Extracted genomic DNA from each cell subset was distributed evenly across all wells of several immunoSEQ 96-well plates, and each plate was treated as a replicate. Each replicate PCR for sorted subsets received about 210 ng genomic DNA, equal to about 29,000 T cell genomes. Purified libraries were quantified with a Qubit 3.0 fluorometer, sized on a Bioanalyzer 2100, and re-quantified with the KAPA Library Quantification kit. Every immunoSEQ 96-well plate was sequenced on a dedicated single-read 150-cycle Illumina NextSeq 550 flow cell. The study's own analysis went as follows. Because only junctional sequences without quality scores were contained in the immunoSEQ output, filtering matching that applied to full-length reads could not be performed. To assign V/J genes and CDR3, sequences were annotated against IMGT germline references using PyIR, a Python wrapper for IgBLAST v1.9. Any read was removed if the V/J assignment was weak (E-value above 1e-6), the CDR3 was missing, or the read contained stop codons, out-of-frame junctions, or ambiguous translated residues. V3J clonotypes were defined as sequences sharing an identical inferred V gene, J gene, and CDR3 amino acid sequence. The percentage overlap between two repertoires was calculated by dividing the number of shared unique clonotypes by the size of the smaller repertoire. Repertoire richness was assessed with RTK rarefaction, the Chao1 estimator, and Recon v2.1 estimates of unobserved clonotypes. Generation probabilities for all TCRbeta clonotypes obtained by the gDNA method from a handful of donors were computed using OLGA. Drawn from immuneACCESS, this table holds only the in-frame rearrangements with V and J called that TCRdb kept. Clones are partly lost; checked studies trace under half to an unresolved V gene and leave the rest unexplained. V and J calls and clone size are as listed in that table; D and trimming were resolved from the DNA. The sample yields 170,000 or so clones; 66% were counted once. Less than 11% of the sample lies in the top ten.

Donors were healthy HIV-negative adults with no recently reported acute infections or vaccinations. Every donor was a Caucasian adult living in Nashville, Tennessee, USA. CD4+ T cells were enriched by magnetic negative selection, after which naive cells were positively selected on CD45RA and the negative fraction was taken as the memory subset. Blood was collected by leukapheresis, and PBMCs were isolated by Ficoll-Histopaque density gradient centrifugation and then cryopreserved in liquid nitrogen vapor phase. Analytical flow cytometry was used to check the purity and quantity of every magnetically sorted T cell population. Genomic DNA was isolated from every sorted fraction and measured by UV absorbance on a Nanodrop 2000c. The sequenced sample was memory CD4+ T cells sorted from blood. The cell subset or site label, as the study defines it: CD45RA-negative fraction. This clonotype was obtained from a man aged 25 to 40 in good health.

Here is the DNA: TGCGCCAGCAGCTTGAGGGGTGTAGTTGCAGATACGCAGTATTTT. The encoded protein is CASSLRGVVADTQYF. The chain joins TRBV5-1 to TRBJ2-3, and perhaps TRBD1 as D gene, on 5 matching bases. The germline V gene specifies SGHRS as CDR1 and YFSETQ as CDR2. Relative to germline, V is 1 base shorter and J is 4 bases shorter, with 13 bases between their ends. The CDR3 runs 15 residues from the cysteine to the phenylalanine. Just CDR3 DNA is preserved here, 45 bases in frame from base 1.